This T cell receptor (beta chain) was found in a study of identical twins. This clonotype came up many times. This CDR3 spans 11 amino acids. Looked up from germline, CDR1 is DFQATT and CDR2 is SNEGSKA (reference sequence). Trimming took off 7 bases at V and 4 bases at J, with 7 bases between the two ends. TCRdb reprocessed the 5' RACE reads with MiXCR, giving one entry per CDR3 protein. The profile shows 700,000 or so distinct CDR3 sequences, about 20% of them singletons. A further study also used this sample, focusing on T cells expressing NK-cell markers.

The sequenced sample consisted of PBMCs. This receptor was obtained from a woman between 18 and 29 years old in good health. The V call is TRBV20-1, the J call TRBJ1-4, with D possibly being TRBD1 (5 bases). The CDR3 nucleotides are TGCAGTGGACAGTTTAATGAAAAACTGTTTTTT. Its translation is CSGQFNEKLFF.